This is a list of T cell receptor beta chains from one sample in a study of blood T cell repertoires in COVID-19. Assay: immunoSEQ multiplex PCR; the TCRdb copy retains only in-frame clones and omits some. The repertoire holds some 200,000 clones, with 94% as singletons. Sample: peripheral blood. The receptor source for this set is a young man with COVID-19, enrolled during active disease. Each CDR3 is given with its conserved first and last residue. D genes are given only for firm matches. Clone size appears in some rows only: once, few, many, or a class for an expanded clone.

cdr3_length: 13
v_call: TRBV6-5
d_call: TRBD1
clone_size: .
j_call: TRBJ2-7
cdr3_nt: TGTGCCAGCAGCCCGGGACAGGGGTTCGAGCAGTACTTC
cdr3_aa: CASSPGQGFEQYF

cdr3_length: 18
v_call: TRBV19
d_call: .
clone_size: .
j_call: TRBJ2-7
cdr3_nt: TGTGCCAGTAGTATAGACTTTTCTGGGGGGGCCTACTCCTACGAGCAGTACTTC
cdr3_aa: CASSIDFSGGAYSYEQYF

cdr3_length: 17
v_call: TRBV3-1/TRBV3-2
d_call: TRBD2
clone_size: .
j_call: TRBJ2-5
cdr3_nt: TGTGCCAGCAGCCAAGAGGCTCGCGGGGGGGCGGGAAAGACCCAGTACTTC
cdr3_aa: CASSQEARGGAGKTQYF

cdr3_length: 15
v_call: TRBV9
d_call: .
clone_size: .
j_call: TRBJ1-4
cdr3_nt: TGTGCCAGCAGCGTAGAGGCAGGGGCTAATGAAAAACTGTTTTTT
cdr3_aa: CASSVEAGANEKLFF

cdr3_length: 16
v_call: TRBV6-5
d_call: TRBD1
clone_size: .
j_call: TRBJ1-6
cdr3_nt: TGTGCCAGCAGTTACTACCCCGGACAGGGTGAATCACCCCTCCACTTT
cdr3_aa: CASSYYPGQGESPLHF

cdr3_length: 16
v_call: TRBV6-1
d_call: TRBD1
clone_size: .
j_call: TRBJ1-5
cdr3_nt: TGTGCCAGCAGTGAAGCCCTTAAGGGGGCAGATCAGCCCCAGCATTTT
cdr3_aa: CASSEALKGADQPQHF

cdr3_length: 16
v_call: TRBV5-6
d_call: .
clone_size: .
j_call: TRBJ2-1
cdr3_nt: TGTGCCAGCAGCCCTACCCCGCGGGGCCTACAGTATGAGCAGTTCTTC
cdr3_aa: CASSPTPRGLQYEQFF

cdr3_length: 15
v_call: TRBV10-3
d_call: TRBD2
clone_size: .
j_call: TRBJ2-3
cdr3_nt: TGTGCCATCACCAGAGCGGGGGGGATCACAGATACGCAGTATTTT
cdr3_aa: CAITRAGGITDTQYF

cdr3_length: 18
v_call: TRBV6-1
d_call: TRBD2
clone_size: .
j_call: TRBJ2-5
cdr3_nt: TGTGCCAGCAGTGAACACCCCCTAACTAGCGGGGGTAAAGAGACCCAGTACTTC
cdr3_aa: CASSEHPLTSGGKETQYF

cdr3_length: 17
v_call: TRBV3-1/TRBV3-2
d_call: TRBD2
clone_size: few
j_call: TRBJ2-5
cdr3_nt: TGTGCCAGCAGCCAAGGACTAGCGGGAGGCGGCAAAGAGACCCAGTACTTC
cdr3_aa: CASSQGLAGGGKETQYF

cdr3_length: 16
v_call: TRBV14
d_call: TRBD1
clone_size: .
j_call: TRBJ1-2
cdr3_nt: TGTGCCAGCAGCCGGGACAGGGTCGTTTTTAACTATGGCTACACCTTC
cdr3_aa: CASSRDRVVFNYGYTF

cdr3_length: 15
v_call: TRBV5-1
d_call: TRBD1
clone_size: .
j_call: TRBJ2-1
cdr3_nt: TGCGCCAGCAGCTGGACAGGGTCAGCGAGCAATGAGCAGTTCTTC
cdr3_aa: CASSWTGSASNEQFF

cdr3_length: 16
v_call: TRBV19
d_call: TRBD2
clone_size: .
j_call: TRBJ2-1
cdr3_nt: TGTGCCAGTAGTATTCGGACTAGCGCATACTACAATGAGCAGTTCTTC
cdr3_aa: CASSIRTSAYYNEQFF

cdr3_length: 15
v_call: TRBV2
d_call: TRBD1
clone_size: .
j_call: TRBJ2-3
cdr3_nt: TGTGCCAGCAGGCTCACAGGGGCCTGGACAGATACGCAGTATTTT
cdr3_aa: CASRLTGAWTDTQYF

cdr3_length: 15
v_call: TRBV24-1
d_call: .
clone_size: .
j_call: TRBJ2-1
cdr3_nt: TGTGCCACCAGTGATGGGGAGAGCTCCTACAATGAGCAGTTCTTC
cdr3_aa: CATSDGESSYNEQFF

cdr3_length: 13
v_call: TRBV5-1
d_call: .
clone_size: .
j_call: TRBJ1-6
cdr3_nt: TGCGCCAGCTTTGGGGAGGGAACCTCACCCCTCCACTTT
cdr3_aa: CASFGEGTSPLHF

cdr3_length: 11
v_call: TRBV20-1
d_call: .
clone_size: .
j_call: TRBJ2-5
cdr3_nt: TGCAGTGCCCTGTACCAAGAGACCCAGTACTTC
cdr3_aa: CSALYQETQYF

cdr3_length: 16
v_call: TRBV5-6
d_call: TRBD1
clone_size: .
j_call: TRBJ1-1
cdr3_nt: TGTGCCAGCAGCTTTAAGGCCTTGACAGGGGGCACTGAAGCTTTCTTT
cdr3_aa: CASSFKALTGGTEAFF

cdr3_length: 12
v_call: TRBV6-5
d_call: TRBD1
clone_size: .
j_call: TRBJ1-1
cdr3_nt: TGTGCCAGCAGTACAGGGGACAGTGAAGCTTTCTTT
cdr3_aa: CASSTGDSEAFF

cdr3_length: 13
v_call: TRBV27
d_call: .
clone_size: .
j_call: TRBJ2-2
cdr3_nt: TGTGCCAGCAGCCTAAGGGGGTACGGGGAGCTGTTTTTT
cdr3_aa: CASSLRGYGELFF

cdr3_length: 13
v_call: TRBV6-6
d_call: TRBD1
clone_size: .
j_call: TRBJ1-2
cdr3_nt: TGTGCCTACTACGACAGGGATGGAAACGGCTACACCTTC
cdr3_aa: CAYYDRDGNGYTF

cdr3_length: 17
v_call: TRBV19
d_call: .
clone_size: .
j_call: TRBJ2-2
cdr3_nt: TGTGCCAGTAGTATGGCCACGGGCAGGGGTTTTGTCGGGGAGCTGTTTTTT
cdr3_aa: CASSMATGRGFVGELFF

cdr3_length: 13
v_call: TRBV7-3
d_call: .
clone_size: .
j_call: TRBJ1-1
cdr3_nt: TGTGCCAGCAGCTCACAGGTGAACACTGAAGCTTTCTTT
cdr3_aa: CASSSQVNTEAFF

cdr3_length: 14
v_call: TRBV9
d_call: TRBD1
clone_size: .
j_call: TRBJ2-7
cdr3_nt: TGTGCCAGCAGCGTCGAGGGGGCGCAGAACGAGCAGTACTTC
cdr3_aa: CASSVEGAQNEQYF

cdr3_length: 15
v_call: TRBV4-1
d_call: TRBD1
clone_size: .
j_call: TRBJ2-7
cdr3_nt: TGCGCCAGCAGCCAAGACCGACAGGGAGCCTACGAGCAGTACTTC
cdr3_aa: CASSQDRQGAYEQYF

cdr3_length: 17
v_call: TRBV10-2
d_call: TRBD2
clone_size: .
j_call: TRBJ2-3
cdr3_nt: TGCGCCAGCAGTACTAGCGGGGTCTTGAGCGGTACAGATACGCAGTATTTT
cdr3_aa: CASSTSGVLSGTDTQYF

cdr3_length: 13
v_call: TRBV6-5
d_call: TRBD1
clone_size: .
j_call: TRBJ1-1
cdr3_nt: TGTGCCAGCAGCCCGGGACAGATCACTGAAGCTTTCTTT
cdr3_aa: CASSPGQITEAFF

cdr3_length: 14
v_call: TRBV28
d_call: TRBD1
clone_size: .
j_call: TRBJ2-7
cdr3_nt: TGTGCCAGCACCCGGACAGGGAGCTCCTACGAGCAGTACTTC
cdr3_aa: CASTRTGSSYEQYF

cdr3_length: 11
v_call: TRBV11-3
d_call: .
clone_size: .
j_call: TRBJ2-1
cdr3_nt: TGTGCCAGCAGCGCGGACAATGAGCAGTTCTTC
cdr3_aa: CASSADNEQFF

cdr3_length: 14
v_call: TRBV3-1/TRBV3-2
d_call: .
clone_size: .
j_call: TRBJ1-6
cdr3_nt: TGTGCCAGCAGCCCCGGACAGTTCAATTCACCCCTCCACTTT
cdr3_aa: CASSPGQFNSPLHF

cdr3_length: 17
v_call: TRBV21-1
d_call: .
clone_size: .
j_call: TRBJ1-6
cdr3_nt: TGTGCCAGCCGCTCGCTAAAGGAGTGGGCCTATAATTCACCCCTCCACTTT
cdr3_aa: CASRSLKEWAYNSPLHF

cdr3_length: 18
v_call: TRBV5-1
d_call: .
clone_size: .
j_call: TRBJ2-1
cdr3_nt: TGCGCCAGCAGCTTGGCCGGTGGGGAGATAAGCTCCTACAATGAGCAGTTCTTC
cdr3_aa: CASSLAGGEISSYNEQFF

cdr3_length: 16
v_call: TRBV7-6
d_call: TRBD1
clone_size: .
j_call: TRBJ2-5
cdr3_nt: TGTGCCAGCAGCTTAGGACAGGGGAGAATCCAAGAGACCCAGTACTTC
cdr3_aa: CASSLGQGRIQETQYF

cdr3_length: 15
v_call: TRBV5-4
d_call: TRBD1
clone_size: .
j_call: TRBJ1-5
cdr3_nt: TGTGCCAGCAGCTTGGCTGGGACAGGGGATCAGCCCCAGCATTTT
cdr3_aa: CASSLAGTGDQPQHF

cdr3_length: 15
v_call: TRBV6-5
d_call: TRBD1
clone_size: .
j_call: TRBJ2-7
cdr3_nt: TGTGCCAGCAGGCCCCGGGACAGGGTTATCTACGAGCAGTACTTC
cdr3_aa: CASRPRDRVIYEQYF

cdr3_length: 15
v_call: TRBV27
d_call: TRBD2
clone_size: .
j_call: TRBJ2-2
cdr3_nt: TGTGCCACACGTGGACTAGCGGGCCCCACCGGGGAGCTGTTTTTT
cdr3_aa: CATRGLAGPTGELFF